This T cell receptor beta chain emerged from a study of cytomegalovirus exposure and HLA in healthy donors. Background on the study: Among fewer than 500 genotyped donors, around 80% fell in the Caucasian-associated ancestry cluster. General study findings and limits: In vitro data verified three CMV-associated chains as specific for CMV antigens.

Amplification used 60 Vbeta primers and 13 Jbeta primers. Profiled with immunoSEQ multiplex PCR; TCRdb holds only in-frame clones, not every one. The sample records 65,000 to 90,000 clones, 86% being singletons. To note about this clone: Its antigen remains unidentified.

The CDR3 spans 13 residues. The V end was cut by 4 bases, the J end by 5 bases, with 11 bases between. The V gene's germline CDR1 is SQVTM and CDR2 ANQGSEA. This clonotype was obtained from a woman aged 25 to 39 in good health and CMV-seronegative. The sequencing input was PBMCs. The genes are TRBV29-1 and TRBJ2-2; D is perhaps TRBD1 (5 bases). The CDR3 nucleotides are TGCAGCGTTGGGGGCCTTTTGACCGGGGAGCTGTTTTTT. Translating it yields CSVGGLLTGELFF.